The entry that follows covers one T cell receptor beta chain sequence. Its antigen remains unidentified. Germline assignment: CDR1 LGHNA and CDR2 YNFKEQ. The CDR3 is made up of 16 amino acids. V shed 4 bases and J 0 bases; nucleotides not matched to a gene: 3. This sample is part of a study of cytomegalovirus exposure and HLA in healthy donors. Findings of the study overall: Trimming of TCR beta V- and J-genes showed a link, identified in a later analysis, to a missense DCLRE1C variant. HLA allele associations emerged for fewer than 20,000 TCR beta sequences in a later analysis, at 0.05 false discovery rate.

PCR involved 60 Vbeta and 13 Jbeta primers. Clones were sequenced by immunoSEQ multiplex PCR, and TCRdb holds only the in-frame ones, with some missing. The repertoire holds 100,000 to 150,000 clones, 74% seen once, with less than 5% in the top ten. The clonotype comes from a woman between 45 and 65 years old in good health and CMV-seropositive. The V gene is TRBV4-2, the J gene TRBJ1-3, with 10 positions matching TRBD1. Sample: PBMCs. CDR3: CASSPRDRGSGNTIYF. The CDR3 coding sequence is TGTGCCAGCAGCCCCCGGGACAGGGGCTCTGGAAACACCATATATTTT.